The 13 T cell receptor beta chains below all came from one sample that was sequenced in a study of shared clonotypes between healthy human individuals. Method: immunoSEQ multiplex PCR; TCRdb's copy keeps in-frame clones and lacks some. The sample has 550,000 to 800,000 clones, around 74% seen once; the top ten hold around 1.6%. Sequenced material: memory CD4+ T cells sorted from blood. Subset denoted: CD45RA-negative fraction. The source of these receptors is a woman in her 30s in good health.

The V and J genes are TRBV27 and TRBJ2-3; maybe TRBD1 (5 bases). The germline V gene encodes CDR1 MNHEY and CDR2 SMNVEV (reference sequence). The ends were cut back, 0 bases at V and 6 bases at J, with 10 bases in the middle. The CDR3 sequence is 14 residues long. The CDR3 loop reads CASSLSTGSDTQYF. The CDR3 region has the DNA TGTGCCAGCAGTTTATCAACAGGTTCCGATACGCAGTATTTT.

Comments on this clone: Other nucleotide sequences in the sample specify the same CDR3. The genes are TRBV11-2 and TRBJ2-7; a possible D gene is TRBD1 (6 bases). CDR1 and CDR2 (germline): SGHAT, FQNNGV. The CDR3 has 14 residues. Between the trimmed V and J ends, which lost 5 bases and 4 bases, there was a span of 15 bases. Here the CDR3 reads CASSPTMGAYEQYF. CDR3 DNA sequence: TGTGCCAGCAGCCCGACGATGGGGGCATACGAGCAGTACTTC.

V is TRBV5-4 and J is TRBJ1-2, with a tentative D call TRBD1 (6 bases). From germline, CDR1 is SGHNT and CDR2 YYREEE (reference sequence). Deletions cut 4 bases from V and 8 bases from J, with 24 bases between. The length of the CDR3 is 16 residues. This CDR3 is CASSEQGTGPGEGYTF. In DNA form, the CDR3 reads TGTGCCAGCAGCGAACAGGGAACGGGACCTGGGGAGGGCTACACCTTC.

This clone was seen a single time. This chain joins TRBV30 and TRBJ1-2; 7 bases map to TRBD1. V lost 5 bases and J lost 7; bases outside the gene matches: 10. This CDR3 comprises 13 residues. Germline CDR1 is GTSNPN and CDR2 is SVGIG (reference sequence). CDR3 DNA: TGTGCCTGGCTCAATTACAGGGGTATTGGCTACACCTTC. Translating gives CAWLNYRGIGYTF.

J is TRBJ1-3 and V is TRBV29-1; maybe TRBD1 (5 bases). Trimming took 5 bases from V and 3 from J, leaving 17 bases between them. Germline V gene data show CDR1 as SQVTM and CDR2 as ANQGSEA. This CDR3 has 15 amino acids. CDR3 loop: CSVLSGGGFGNTIYF. CDR3 DNA: TGCAGCGTTCTATCTGGTGGGGGATTTGGAAACACCATATATTTT.

This chain uses TRBV28 with TRBJ1-2, with no clear D. The CDR3 contains 14 residues. The germline V gene has CDR1 MDHEN and CDR2 SYDVKM. V was shortened by 3 bases and J by 5 bases, with 13 bases between the two germline ends. The CDR3: CASSLSGPQYGYTF. The CDR3 nucleotides are TGTGCCAGCAGTTTGTCCGGCCCTCAGTATGGCTACACCTTC.

The table lists this clone with a few counts. Other DNA sequences in the sample encode the same CDR3. This chain links TRBV27 with TRBJ1-3, with D unresolved. V lost 2 bases to trimming and J lost 0 bases, with 5 bases between them. This CDR3 is 14 amino acids long. Germline CDR1 is MNHEY and CDR2 is SMNVEV (reference sequence). DNA for the CDR3: TGTGCCAGCAGTTTAGGGCACTCTGGAAACACCATATATTTT. This sequence encodes CASSLGHSGNTIYF.

Written as DNA, the CDR3 is TGTGCCACCAACGCTCGGACCACAATCGCGCAGTACTTC. Translation: CATNARTTIAQYF. V usage is TRBV6-1 and J usage is TRBJ2-7; the D is unclear. The germline CDR1 and CDR2 sequences are MNHNS and SASEGT. CDR3 length equals 13 residues. The V gene lost 10 bases and the J gene lost 9 bases, with 22 bases spanning the gap.

CDR3 nucleotide sequence: TGTGCCAGCAGCTTTTTGAAGAGCCTAGCGGGGTCCTACGAGCAGTACTTC. Translation: CASSFLKSLAGSYEQYF. This sequence joins TRBV7-3 and TRBJ2-7; the match to TRBD2 covers 9 bases. The CDR3 has 17 residues. CDR1 is SGHTA and CDR2 is FQGTGA in the germline V gene. J was trimmed by 1 base and V by 3 bases; bases with no gene match: 10.

The sample holds a few counts of this clone. The CDR3 here is CASSFQGVDTIYF. CDR3 DNA sequence: TGTGCCAGCAGCTTCCAGGGGGTAGACACCATATATTTT. This chain links TRBV25-1 with TRBJ1-3; 7 nucleotides match TRBD1. Trimming at V came to 6 bases and at J to 8 bases, leaving 7 bases not matched to a gene. Germline lookup yields CDR1 MGHDK and CDR2 SYGVNS. The CDR3 has 13 amino acids.

The CDR3 region is CASSVEQGSETQYF. The CDR3 DNA sequence: TGTGCCAGCAGTGTCGAGCAGGGTAGCGAGACCCAGTACTTC. The chain has TRBV2 and TRBJ2-5, with D maybe TRBD1 (5 bases). The CDR3 runs 14 residues. Germline lookup yields CDR1 SNHLY and CDR2 FYNNEI. Trimming left V 4 bases short and J 5 bases short, with 14 bases between.

CDR3 sequence reads: CASSPRTGDGEKLFF. The CDR3 coding sequence is TGTGCCAGTAGCCCCCGGACAGGAGATGGTGAAAAACTGTTTTTT. The rearrangement uses TRBV19 and TRBJ1-4, with 7 nucleotides matching TRBD1. This CDR3 spans 15 amino acids. After removal of 6 bases from V and 7 bases from J, the junction contained 11 bases not matched to a gene. Germline V gives CDR1 LNHDA, CDR2 SQIVND (reference sequence).

This clone was detected a few times. The chain employs TRBV5-1 and TRBJ2-3; 8 bases line up with TRBD2. J was trimmed by 5 bases and V by 0 bases; bases with no gene match: 14. Looked up from germline, CDR1 is SGHRS and CDR2 is YFSETQ. The CDR3 is 18 amino acids. CDR3 nucleotides: TGCGCCAGCAGCTTGGTCGAGGTTCTAGCGGGCAGGGGAGATACGCAGTATTTT. The encoded protein is CASSLVEVLAGRGDTQYF. The entire variable domain, with the rest obtained from reference TRBV5-1 and TRBJ2-3, is as follows: KAGVTQTPRYLIKTRGQQVTLSCSPISGHRSVSWYQQTPGQGLQFLFEYFSETQRNKGNFPGRFSGRQFSNSRSEMNVSTLELGDSALYLCASSLVEVLAGRGDTQYFGPGTRLTVL.